The present T cell receptor (beta chain) was sequenced within a study of blood T cell repertoires in COVID-19. Across the study: Samples of COVID-19 (acute and convalescent) were obtained from the United States, Italy and Spain. Sample material is recorded as cDNA or gDNA derived from T cells, B-cell-depleted T cells, or PBMCs.

Recovery among Cohort 3 donors was established by two negative PCRs, clearance, or symptom resolution. The authors' processing: The assay estimated nucleated cells by amplifying reference gene primers. Libraries were prepared by immunoSEQ multiplex PCR; TCRdb keeps only in-frame clonotypes and omits some of them. V and J calls and clone size are given by that table; D and trimming were obtained from the DNA. This table holds fewer than 350,000 clones, 70% to 90% found once. V was cut by 0 bases and J by 4 bases, with 13 bases left in between. CDR1 and CDR2 from the germline V gene are SGHRS and YFSETQ. The CDR3 covers 15 residues.

J is TRBJ1-2 and V is TRBV5-1; D is unclear. The sample comprised PBMCs or T cells enriched from blood (not recorded which). This receptor was taken from a young man who had recovered from COVID-19. CDR3: CASSLDPQATYGYTF. CDR3 DNA: TGCGCCAGCAGCTTGGACCCGCAGGCTACCTATGGCTACACCTTC.